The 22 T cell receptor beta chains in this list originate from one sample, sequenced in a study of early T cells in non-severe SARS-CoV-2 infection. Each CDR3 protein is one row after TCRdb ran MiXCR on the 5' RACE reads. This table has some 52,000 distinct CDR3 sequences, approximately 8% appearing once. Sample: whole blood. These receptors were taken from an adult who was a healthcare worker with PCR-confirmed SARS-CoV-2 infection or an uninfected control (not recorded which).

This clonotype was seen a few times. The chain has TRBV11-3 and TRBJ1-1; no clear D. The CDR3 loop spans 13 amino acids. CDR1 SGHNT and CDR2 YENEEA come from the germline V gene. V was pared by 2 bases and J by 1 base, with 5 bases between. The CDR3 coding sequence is TGTGCCAGCAGCTTAAGAGGGAACACTGAAGCTTTCTTT. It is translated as CASSLRGNTEAFF.

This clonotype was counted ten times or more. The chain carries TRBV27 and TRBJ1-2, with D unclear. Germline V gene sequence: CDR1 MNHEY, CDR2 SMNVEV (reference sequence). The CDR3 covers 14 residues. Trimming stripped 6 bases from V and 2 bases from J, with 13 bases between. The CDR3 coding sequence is TGTGCCAGCAGCCCCTCTTGGGGAAACTATGGCTACACCTTC. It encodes CASSPSWGNYGYTF.

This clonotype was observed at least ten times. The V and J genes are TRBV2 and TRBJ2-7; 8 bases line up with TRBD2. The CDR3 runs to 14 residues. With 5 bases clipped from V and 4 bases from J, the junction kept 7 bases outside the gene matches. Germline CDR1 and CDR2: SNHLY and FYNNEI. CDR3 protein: CASSTGGARYEQYF. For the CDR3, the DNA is TGTGCCAGCAGTACCGGGGGGGCTAGATACGAGCAGTACTTC.

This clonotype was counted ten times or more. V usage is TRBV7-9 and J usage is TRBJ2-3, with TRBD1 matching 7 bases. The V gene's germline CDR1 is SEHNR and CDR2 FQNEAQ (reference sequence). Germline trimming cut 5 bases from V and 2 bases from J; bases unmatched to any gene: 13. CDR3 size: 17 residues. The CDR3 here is CASSARTGAGHTDTQYF. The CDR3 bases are TGTGCCAGCAGCGCCCGGACAGGTGCTGGGCACACAGATACGCAGTATTTT.

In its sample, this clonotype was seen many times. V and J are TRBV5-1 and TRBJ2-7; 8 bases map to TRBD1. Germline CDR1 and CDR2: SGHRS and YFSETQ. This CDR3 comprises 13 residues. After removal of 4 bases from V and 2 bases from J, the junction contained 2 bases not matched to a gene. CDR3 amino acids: CASSAGQAYEQYF. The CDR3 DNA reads TGCGCCAGCAGCGCGGGACAGGCCTACGAGCAGTACTTC.

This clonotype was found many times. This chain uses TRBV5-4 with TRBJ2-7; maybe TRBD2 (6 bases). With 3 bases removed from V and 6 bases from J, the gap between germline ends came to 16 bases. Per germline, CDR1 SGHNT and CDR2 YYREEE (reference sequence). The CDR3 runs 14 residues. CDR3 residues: CASSSGTSIGEQYF. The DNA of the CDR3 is TGTGCCAGCAGCTCCGGGACTTCGATAGGCGAGCAGTACTTC.

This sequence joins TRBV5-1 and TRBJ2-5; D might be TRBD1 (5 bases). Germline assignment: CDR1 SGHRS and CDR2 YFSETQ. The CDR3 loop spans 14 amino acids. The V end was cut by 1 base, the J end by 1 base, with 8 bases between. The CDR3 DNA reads TGCGCCAGCAGCTTGATCCAGGGCCAAGAGACCCAGTACTTC. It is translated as CASSLIQGQETQYF.

CDR3 amino acids: CASSPGLAGPYEQYF. As DNA, the CDR3 is TGTGCCAGCAGTCCCGGACTAGCGGGGCCCTACGAGCAGTACTTC. V gene TRBV12-3 or TRBV12-4 combines with J gene TRBJ2-7, with 12 bases matching TRBD2. V gave up 5 bases and J gave up 2 bases; unmatched junction bases: 4. This CDR3 has 15 residues.

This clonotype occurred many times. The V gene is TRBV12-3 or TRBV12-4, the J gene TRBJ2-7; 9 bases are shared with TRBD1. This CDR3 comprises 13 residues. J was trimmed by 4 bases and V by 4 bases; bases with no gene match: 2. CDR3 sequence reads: CASSSGQGYEQYF. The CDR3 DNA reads TGTGCCAGCAGTTCCGGACAGGGGTACGAGCAGTACTTC.

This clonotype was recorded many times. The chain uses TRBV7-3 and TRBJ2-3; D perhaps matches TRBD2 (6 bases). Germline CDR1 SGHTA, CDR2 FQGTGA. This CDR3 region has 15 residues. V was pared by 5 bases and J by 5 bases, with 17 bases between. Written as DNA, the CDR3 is TGTGCCAGCAGCACCAGTAGCGGCCCCGGAGATACGCAGTATTTT. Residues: CASSTSSGPGDTQYF. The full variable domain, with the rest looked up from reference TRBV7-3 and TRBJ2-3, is GAGVSQTPSNKVTEKGKYVELRCDPISGHTALYWYRQSLGQGPEFLIYFQGTGAADDSGLPNDRFFAVRPEGSVSTLKIQRTERGDSAVYLCASSTSSGPGDTQYFGPGTRLTVL.

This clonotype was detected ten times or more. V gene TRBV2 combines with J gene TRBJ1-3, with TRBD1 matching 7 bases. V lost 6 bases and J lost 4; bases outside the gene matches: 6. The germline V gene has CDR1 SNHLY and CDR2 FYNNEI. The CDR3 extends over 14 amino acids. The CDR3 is CASRTGAPGNTIYF. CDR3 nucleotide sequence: TGTGCCAGCAGAACAGGGGCTCCGGGAAACACCATATATTTT.

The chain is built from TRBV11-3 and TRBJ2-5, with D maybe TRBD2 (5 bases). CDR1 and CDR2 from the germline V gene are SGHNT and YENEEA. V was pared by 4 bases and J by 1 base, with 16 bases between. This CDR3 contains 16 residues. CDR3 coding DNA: TGTGCCAGCAGCTCCCCCGGGGTTGGCACCCAAGAGACCCAGTACTTC. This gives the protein CASSSPGVGTQETQYF.

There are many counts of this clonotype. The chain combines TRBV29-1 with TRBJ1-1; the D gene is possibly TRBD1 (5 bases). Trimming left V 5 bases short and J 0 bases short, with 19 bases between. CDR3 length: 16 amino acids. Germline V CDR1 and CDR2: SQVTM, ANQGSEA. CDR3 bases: TGCAGCGTTCCCACTTCGACAGATTCGGTGAACACTGAAGCTTTCTTT. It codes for CSVPTSTDSVNTEAFF.

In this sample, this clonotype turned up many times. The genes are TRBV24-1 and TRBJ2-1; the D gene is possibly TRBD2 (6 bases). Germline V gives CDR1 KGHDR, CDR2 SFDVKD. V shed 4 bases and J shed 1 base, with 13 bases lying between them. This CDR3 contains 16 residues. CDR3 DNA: TGTGCCACCAGTGACAGCCCCGGGAGATCCTACAATGAGCAGTTCTTC. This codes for CATSDSPGRSYNEQFF.

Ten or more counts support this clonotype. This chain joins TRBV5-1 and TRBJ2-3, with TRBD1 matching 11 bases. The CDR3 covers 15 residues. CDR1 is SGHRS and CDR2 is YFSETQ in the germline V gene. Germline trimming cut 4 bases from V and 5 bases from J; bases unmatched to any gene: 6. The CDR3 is CASSQGQGDVDTQYF. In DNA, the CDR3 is TGCGCCAGCAGCCAGGGACAGGGGGACGTAGATACGCAGTATTTT. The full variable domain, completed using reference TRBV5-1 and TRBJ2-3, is KAGVTQTPRYLIKTRGQQVTLSCSPISGHRSVSWYQQTPGQGLQFLFEYFSETQRNKGNFPGRFSGRQFSNSRSEMNVSTLELGDSALYLCASSQGQGDVDTQYFGPGTRLTVL.

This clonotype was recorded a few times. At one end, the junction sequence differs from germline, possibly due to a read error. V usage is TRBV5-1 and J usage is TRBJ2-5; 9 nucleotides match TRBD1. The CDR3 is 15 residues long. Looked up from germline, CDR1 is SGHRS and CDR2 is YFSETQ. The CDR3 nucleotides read TGCACCAGCAGTCATCGCACAGGGGGCGAAGAGACCCAGTACTTC. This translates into CTSSHRTGGEETQYF.

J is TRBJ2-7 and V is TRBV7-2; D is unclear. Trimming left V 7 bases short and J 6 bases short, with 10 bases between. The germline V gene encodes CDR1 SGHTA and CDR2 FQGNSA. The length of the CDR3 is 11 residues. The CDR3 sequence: CASTLVGEQYF. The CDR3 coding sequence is TGTGCCAGCACCCTAGTGGGCGAGCAGTACTTC.

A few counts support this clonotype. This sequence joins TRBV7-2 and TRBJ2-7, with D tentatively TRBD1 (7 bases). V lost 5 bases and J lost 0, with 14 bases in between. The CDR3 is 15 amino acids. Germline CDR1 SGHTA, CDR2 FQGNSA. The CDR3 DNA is TGTGCCAGCAGCACTCAGGGGGGAAGCTCCTACGAGCAGTACTTC. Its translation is CASSTQGGSSYEQYF.

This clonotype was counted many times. CDR3 sequence reads: CATSLRGQVYEQYF. CDR3 DNA sequence: TGTGCCACCAGTCTCCGGGGACAGGTCTACGAGCAGTACTTC. The gene calls are TRBV24-1 and TRBJ2-7, with 8 bases aligning to TRBD1. The germline gives CDR1 KGHDR, CDR2 SFDVKD. With V trimmed by 6 bases and J by 3 bases, 6 bases remained unmatched. The CDR3 consists of 14 residues.

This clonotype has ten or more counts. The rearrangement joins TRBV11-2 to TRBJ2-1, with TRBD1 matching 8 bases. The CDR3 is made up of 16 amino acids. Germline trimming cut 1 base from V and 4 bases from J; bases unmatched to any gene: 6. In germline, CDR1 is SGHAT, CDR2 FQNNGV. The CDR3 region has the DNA TGTGCCAGCAGCTTAGCACCTGGACAGGGATACAATGAGCAGTTCTTC. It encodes CASSLAPGQGYNEQFF.

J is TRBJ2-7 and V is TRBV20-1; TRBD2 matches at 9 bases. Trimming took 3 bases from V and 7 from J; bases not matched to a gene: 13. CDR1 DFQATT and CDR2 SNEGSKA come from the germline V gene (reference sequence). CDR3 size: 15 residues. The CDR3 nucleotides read TGCAGTGCTAGCCGCTTGGCTAGCGGGGACCGGGAGCAGTACTTC. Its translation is CSASRLASGDREQYF.

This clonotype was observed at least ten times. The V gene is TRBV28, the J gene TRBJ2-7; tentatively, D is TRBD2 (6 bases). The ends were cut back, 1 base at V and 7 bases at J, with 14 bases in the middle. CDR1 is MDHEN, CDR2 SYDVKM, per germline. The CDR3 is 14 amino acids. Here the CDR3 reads CASSLYPRRGEQYF. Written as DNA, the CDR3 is TGTGCCAGCAGTTTATACCCCAGACGGGGGGAGCAGTACTTC. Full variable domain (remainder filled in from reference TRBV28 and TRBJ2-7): DVKVTQSSRYLVKRTGEKVFLECVQDMDHENMFWYRQDPGLGLRLIYFSYDVKMKEKGDIPEGYSVSREKKERFSLILESASTNQTSMYLCASSLYPRRGEQYFGPGTRLTVT.